The T cell receptor (beta chain) under discussion was sequenced for a study of Graves' ophthalmopathy and Graves' hyperthyroidism. This clonotype was detected many times. Its antigen is not identified. The CDR3 has 14 residues. CDR1 is SQVTM, CDR2 ANQGSEA, per germline. V was pared by 1 base and J by 3 bases, with 13 bases between. Amplification of the TCR beta CDR3 regions used RNA transcripts (as template). HTBI primers were used in a first-round RT-PCR, which preceded a second-round multiplex PCR. TCRdb itself ran the multiplex PCR reads through MiXCR, one entry per CDR3 protein. The repertoire holds 500,000 to 700,000 distinct CDR3 sequences, with approximately 21% as singletons. The study's findings and limits: Blood also contained most of the expanded thyroid clonotypes above 0.001 frequency.

The TCR comes from a woman in her late teens or twenties with stable Graves' hyperthyroidism. Some clones in this sample may be carry-over from other donors' samples. The sample was peripheral blood. This chain uses TRBV29-1 with TRBJ2-7; perhaps TRBD2 as D (5 bases). The CDR3 region is CSVEGGPEGYEQYF. The CDR3 DNA follows: TGCAGCGTTGAAGGAGGGCCCGAAGGCTACGAGCAGTACTTC.